These 30 T cell receptor beta chains came from one sample sequenced in a study of early T cells in non-severe SARS-CoV-2 infection. TCRdb re-called the 5' RACE reads through MiXCR, storing one row per CDR3 protein. The profile shows about 44,000 distinct CDR3 sequences, 20% to 25% of them singletons. The sample consisted of whole blood, taken at baseline. All receptors derive from an adult who was a healthcare worker with PCR-confirmed SARS-CoV-2 infection or an uninfected control (not recorded which).

This clonotype was detected a few times. The J gene is TRBJ2-5, the V gene TRBV28; 7 bases match TRBD1. The CDR3 runs 13 residues. Germline values: CDR1 MDHEN, CDR2 SYDVKM. The V gene end was trimmed by 7 bases and the J gene end by 2 bases; junction bases not matched to a gene: 4. The chain's CDR3 is CASTRDRQETQYF. The CDR3, as DNA: TGTGCCAGCACTCGGGACAGACAAGAGACCCAGTACTTC.

The rearrangement joins TRBV7-9 to TRBJ1-1; 8 bases agree with TRBD1. Looked up from germline, CDR1 is SEHNR and CDR2 is FQNEAQ (reference sequence). The CDR3 sequence is 16 residues long. The junction had 9 bases not matched to a gene; V was cut back by 1 base and J by 5 bases. CDR3 DNA: TGTGCCAGCAGCTTAGAGGCCGGACAGGGAAATACTGAAGCTTTCTTT. This codes for CASSLEAGQGNTEAFF.

The gene calls are TRBV20-1 and TRBJ2-7, with 8 bases aligning to TRBD1. Germline V gene data show CDR1 as DFQATT and CDR2 as SNEGSKA (reference sequence). V shed 3 bases and J 2 bases; nucleotides not matched to a gene: 6. This CDR3 has 14 amino acids. The CDR3 loop is CSASPDRDPYEQYF. The CDR3 DNA sequence: TGCAGTGCTAGTCCGGACAGGGACCCCTACGAGCAGTACTTC.

This clonotype showed up just a few times. The J gene is TRBJ2-2, the V gene TRBV5-1; 7 bases are a match to TRBD1. Trimming cost V 0 bases and J 0 bases; bases outside gene matches: 5. The CDR3 extends over 17 amino acids. Germline lookup yields CDR1 SGHRS and CDR2 YFSETQ. The CDR3 spells CASSLDKTGTNTGELFF. CDR3 nucleotides: TGCGCCAGCAGCTTGGACAAGACAGGGACGAACACCGGGGAGCTGTTTTTT.

The V and J genes are TRBV6-1 and TRBJ1-5; a possible D gene is TRBD1 (5 bases). This CDR3 contains 14 residues. V was pared by 4 bases and J by 1 base, with 8 bases between. Germline CDR1 MNHNS, CDR2 SASEGT. CDR3 sequence reads: CASSGGGSNQPQHF. CDR3 sequence (DNA): TGTGCCAGCAGTGGGGGGGGAAGCAATCAGCCCCAGCATTTT.

The chain has TRBV10-1 and TRBJ1-1, with D maybe TRBD1 (5 bases). Germline lookup yields CDR1 WNHNN and CDR2 SYGVQD (reference sequence). This CDR3 region has 15 residues. V lost 6 bases, J lost 0 bases, and 14 bases lay in between. The CDR3 reads CASSLGTDMNTEAFF. For the CDR3, the DNA is TGCGCCAGCAGCCTTGGGACCGATATGAACACTGAAGCTTTCTTT.

The CDR3 here is CASRTPRTYEQYF. The CDR3 DNA sequence: TGTGCCTCACGGACTCCTAGGACCTACGAGCAGTACTTC. This chain links TRBV28 with TRBJ2-7; a possible D gene is TRBD2 (5 bases). V lost 11 bases, J lost 2 bases, and 16 bases lay in between. The CDR3 contains 13 residues. CDR1 MDHEN and CDR2 SYDVKM come from the germline V gene.

The sample holds many counts of this clonotype. The rearrangement uses TRBV3-1 and TRBJ2-2; 9 bases are shared with TRBD1. The CDR3 totals 17 residues. CDR1 LGHDT and CDR2 YNNKEL come from the germline V gene (reference sequence). The V and J ends lost 3 bases and 0 bases, in that order; junction bases with no gene match: 5. CDR3 sequence: CASSHIRDRANTGELFF. The CDR3 DNA is TGTGCCAGCAGCCATATAAGGGACAGGGCGAACACCGGGGAGCTGTTTTTT.

The gene calls are TRBV6-2 or TRBV6-3 and TRBJ2-1; D is uncertain. This CDR3 region has 14 residues. Germline assignment: CDR1 MNHEY and CDR2 SVGEGT. The germline V and J ends were trimmed by 7 bases and 3 bases, with 13 bases remaining between them. For the CDR3, the DNA is TGTGCCAGCATCGAGGTACCCGACTACAATGAGCAGTTCTTC. It is translated as CASIEVPDYNEQFF.

The sample holds a few counts of this clonotype. This sequence joins TRBV5-1 and TRBJ2-1; TRBD2 aligns across 7 bases. J was trimmed by 7 bases and V by 1 base; bases with no gene match: 17. The CDR3 spans 18 residues. Looked up from germline, CDR1 is SGHRS and CDR2 is YFSETQ. CDR3: CASSLRAGTKTQDNEQFF. The CDR3 nucleotides read TGCGCCAGCAGCTTGAGGGCAGGGACTAAAACTCAGGATAATGAGCAGTTCTTC.

V usage is TRBV27 and J usage is TRBJ2-1; D unresolved. Germline CDR1 reads MNHEY; CDR2 reads SMNVEV (reference sequence). This CDR3 is built from 15 residues. The V gene lost 5 bases and the J gene lost 0 bases, with 11 bases spanning the gap. CDR3 in DNA: TGTGCCAGCAGTCCACAGTCAAGCTCCTACAATGAGCAGTTCTTC. Its protein is CASSPQSSSYNEQFF.

J is TRBJ2-7 and V is TRBV10-3; the match to TRBD1 covers 9 bases. J lost 7 bases, V lost 6 bases, and 4 bases had no gene match. The CDR3 is made up of 12 amino acids. CDR1 is ENHRY, CDR2 SYGVKD, per germline. CDR3 amino acids: CAIRGQGWEQYF. The CDR3 nucleotides are TGTGCCATCAGGGGACAGGGTTGGGAGCAGTACTTC.

The chain links TRBV5-1 to TRBJ2-3; tentatively, D is TRBD1 or TRBD2 (5 bases each). The CDR3 has 16 residues. The germline V gene encodes CDR1 SGHRS and CDR2 YFSETQ. V lost 0 bases to trimming and J lost 2 bases, with 13 bases between them. As DNA, the CDR3 is TGCGCCAGCAGCTTGGATCGGGGCATACCCACAGATACGCAGTATTTT. Amino acids: CASSLDRGIPTDTQYF. Combining the CDR3 with reference TRBV5-1 and TRBJ2-3 gives the whole variable domain KAGVTQTPRYLIKTRGQQVTLSCSPISGHRSVSWYQQTPGQGLQFLFEYFSETQRNKGNFPGRFSGRQFSNSRSEMNVSTLELGDSALYLCASSLDRGIPTDTQYFGPGTRLTVL.

This clonotype appeared a few times. CDR3 DNA sequence: TGTGCCAGCAGCACCACCCGTGTGCAGTACTTC. Amino acid sequence: CASSTTRVQYF. This sequence joins TRBV5-5 and TRBJ2-7, with D unclear. With 4 bases removed from V and 9 bases from J, the gap between germline ends came to 11 bases. Germline-derived CDR1 and CDR2 are SGHKS and YYEKEE (reference sequence). The CDR3 loop spans 11 amino acids.

CDR3 DNA: TGTGCCAGCAGTCTTGCCGTCGGACGACAGACCACTGAAGCTTTCTTT. It translates to CASSLAVGRQTTEAFF. This chain connects TRBV6-6 to TRBJ1-1, with a weak D call TRBD1 (5 bases). The ends were cut back, 5 bases at V and 4 bases at J, with 20 bases in the middle. Germline V gene lookup returns CDR1 MNHNY and CDR2 SVGAGI (reference sequence). The CDR3 is 16 residues long.

The gene calls are TRBV29-1 and TRBJ2-2, with 7 positions matching TRBD2. The V gene's germline CDR1 is SQVTM and CDR2 ANQGSEA. CDR3 length: 16 residues. The V segment lost 3 bases and the J segment 0 bases; nucleotides outside the gene matches: 7. The CDR3 loop reads CSVESKRGTNTGELFF. The DNA of the CDR3 is TGCAGCGTTGAGAGTAAGCGGGGAACGAACACCGGGGAGCTGTTTTTT.

This clonotype was seen more than once but under ten times. The rearrangement joins TRBV4-1 to TRBJ1-5; tentatively, D is TRBD1 (5 bases). This CDR3 comprises 14 residues. The germline V and J ends were trimmed by 6 bases and 3 bases, with 12 bases remaining between them. Germline CDR1 MGHRA, CDR2 YSYEKL. As DNA, the CDR3 is TGCGCCAGCAGAGAAACCGGGGCCAATCAGCCCCAGCATTTT. It translates to CASRETGANQPQHF.

This clonotype turned up a few times. This chain connects TRBV14 to TRBJ1-1; TRBD1 aligns across 9 bases. Germline V lookup: CDR1 SGHDN, CDR2 FVKESK. Unmatched junction bases numbered 10, after V lost 4 bases and J lost 4 bases. This CDR3 is 16 amino acids long. This CDR3 reads CASSRRLRQGGTEAFF. The DNA for the CDR3 is TGTGCCAGCAGCCGTCGCCTTAGACAGGGGGGCACTGAAGCTTTCTTT. The full variable domain, rest sourced from reference TRBV14 and TRBJ1-1, is EAGVTQFPSHSVIEKGQTVTLRCDPISGHDNLYWYRRVMGKEIKFLLHFVKESKQDESGMPNNRFLAERTGGTYSTLKVQPAELEDSGVYFCASSRRLRQGGTEAFFGQGTRLTVV.

This clonotype has more than one count but fewer than ten. J is TRBJ2-2 and V is TRBV7-6; TRBD2 aligns across 9 bases. This CDR3 region has 17 residues. Per germline, CDR1 SGHVS and CDR2 FNYEAQ. Trimming took 1 base from V and 0 from J; bases not matched to a gene: 3. CDR3 nucleotide sequence: TGTGCCAGCAGCTTAGGTCCTAGCGGGACGAACACCGGGGAGCTGTTTTTT. Translating gives CASSLGPSGTNTGELFF. Together with reference TRBV7-6 and TRBJ2-2, the CDR3 gives the full variable domain: GAGVSQSPRYKVTKRGQDVALRCDPISGHVSLYWYRQALGQGPEFLTYFNYEAQQDKSGLPNDRFSAERPEGSISTLTIQRTEQRDSAMYRCASSLGPSGTNTGELFFGEGSRLTVL.

This clonotype was seen only a few times. The rearrangement joins TRBV2 to TRBJ2-4, with D unresolved. The CDR3 runs to 15 residues. Germline lookup yields CDR1 SNHLY and CDR2 FYNNEI. V lost 4 bases to trimming and J lost 0 bases, with 10 bases between them. The CDR3 region is CASSGQIGAKNIQYF. For the CDR3, the DNA is TGTGCCAGCAGTGGGCAGATTGGAGCCAAAAACATTCAGTACTTC.

This clonotype was counted only a few times. The chain employs TRBV12-3 or TRBV12-4 and TRBJ2-3; D is possibly TRBD1 (6 bases). V was cut by 3 bases and J by 6 bases, with 7 bases left in between. The CDR3 is 12 residues long. The CDR3 sequence is CASSFQGDTQYF. The CDR3 nucleotides read TGTGCCAGCAGTTTTCAGGGGGATACGCAGTATTTT.

The chain is built from TRBV7-2 and TRBJ2-3, with TRBD2 identical over 13 bases. This CDR3 region has 16 residues. J gave up 1 base and V 5 bases, and 3 bases lay outside the gene matches. Germline V gene sequence: CDR1 SGHTA, CDR2 FQGNSA. CDR3 in amino acids: CASSGLAGVGTDTQYF. The CDR3 DNA reads as TGTGCCAGCAGCGGACTAGCGGGGGTAGGCACAGATACGCAGTATTTT.

The rearrangement links TRBV5-1 to TRBJ2-5; the D gene is possibly TRBD2 (5 bases). Per the germline V gene, CDR1 is SGHRS and CDR2 is YFSETQ. The CDR3 runs 13 residues. The V end lost 2 bases, the J end lost 5 bases, and 10 bases lay between the germline ends. The CDR3 is CASSFSARETQYF. The CDR3 DNA sequence: TGCGCCAGCAGCTTTAGCGCGAGGGAGACCCAGTACTTC.

This clonotype came up a few times. The rearrangement uses TRBV7-6 and TRBJ2-7; weak D call: TRBD1 (6 bases). CDR1 is SGHVS and CDR2 is FNYEAQ in the germline V gene. CDR3 size: 12 residues. Trimming took 5 bases from V and 2 from J, leaving 7 bases between them. In DNA form, the CDR3 reads TGTGCCAGCAGCGGGGGCACCTACGAGCAGTACTTC. Translation gives CASSGGTYEQYF.

This clonotype was picked up a small number of times. J is TRBJ2-2 and V is TRBV18; D is unresolved. The germline V gene has CDR1 KGHSH and CDR2 LQKENI. Between the trimmed V and J ends, which lost 2 bases and 0 bases, there was a span of 10 bases. This CDR3 is 16 amino acids long. The CDR3 DNA reads TGTGCCAGCTCACCAATTGCACTTTCGAACACCGGGGAGCTGTTTTTT. This codes for CASSPIALSNTGELFF.

The chain links TRBV10-3 to TRBJ2-3; D unresolved. Germline CDR1 is ENHRY and CDR2 is SYGVKD. The CDR3 length is 12 residues. V lost 10 bases, J lost 2 bases, and 10 bases lay in between. The CDR3 reads CATASATDTQYF. CDR3 DNA: TGTGCCACCGCTTCCGCCACAGATACGCAGTATTTT.

There are many counts of this clonotype. The chain recombines TRBV11-2 with TRBJ2-1, with TRBD2 matching over 10 bases. CDR1 SGHAT and CDR2 FQNNGV come from the germline V gene. The CDR3 runs 22 residues. The V and J ends lost 5 bases and 8 bases, in that order; junction bases with no gene match: 30. CDR3 loop: CASSPSVGVLAGPWRGADEQFF. The CDR3 DNA reads TGTGCCAGCAGCCCAAGCGTGGGGGTACTAGCGGGGCCTTGGAGGGGTGCAGATGAGCAGTTCTTC.

This clonotype turned up a few times. The V gene is TRBV29-1, the J gene TRBJ1-4; D remains ambiguous. Germline CDR1 reads SQVTM; CDR2 reads ANQGSEA. The CDR3 loop spans 12 amino acids. V dropped 1 base and J dropped 7 bases, with 7 bases sitting between them. CDR3 loop: CSVEGLAEKLFF. The DNA for the CDR3 is TGCAGCGTTGAAGGACTCGCTGAAAAACTGTTTTTT.

This clonotype was seen a handful of times. The chain employs TRBV5-1 and TRBJ2-6; D is perhaps TRBD1 (6 bases). This CDR3 comprises 16 residues. Germline CDR1 is SGHRS and CDR2 is YFSETQ. V gave up 4 bases and J gave up 0 bases, with 11 bases separating them. The CDR3 region has the DNA TGCGCCAGCAGCCAAAAGGACAGCTCTGGGGCCAACGTCCTGACTTTC. Translated, it gives CASSQKDSSGANVLTF.

This clonotype was counted between two and nine times. DNA for the CDR3: TGTGCCAGCAGTTACGGACGGGGCGATCAGCCCCAGCATTTT. This codes for CASSYGRGDQPQHF. The rearrangement joins TRBV6-5 to TRBJ1-5; D possibly corresponds to TRBD1 (5 bases). Trimming left V 2 bases short and J 5 bases short, with 10 bases between. The V gene's germline CDR1 is MNHEY and CDR2 SVGAGI. The CDR3 has 14 amino acids.